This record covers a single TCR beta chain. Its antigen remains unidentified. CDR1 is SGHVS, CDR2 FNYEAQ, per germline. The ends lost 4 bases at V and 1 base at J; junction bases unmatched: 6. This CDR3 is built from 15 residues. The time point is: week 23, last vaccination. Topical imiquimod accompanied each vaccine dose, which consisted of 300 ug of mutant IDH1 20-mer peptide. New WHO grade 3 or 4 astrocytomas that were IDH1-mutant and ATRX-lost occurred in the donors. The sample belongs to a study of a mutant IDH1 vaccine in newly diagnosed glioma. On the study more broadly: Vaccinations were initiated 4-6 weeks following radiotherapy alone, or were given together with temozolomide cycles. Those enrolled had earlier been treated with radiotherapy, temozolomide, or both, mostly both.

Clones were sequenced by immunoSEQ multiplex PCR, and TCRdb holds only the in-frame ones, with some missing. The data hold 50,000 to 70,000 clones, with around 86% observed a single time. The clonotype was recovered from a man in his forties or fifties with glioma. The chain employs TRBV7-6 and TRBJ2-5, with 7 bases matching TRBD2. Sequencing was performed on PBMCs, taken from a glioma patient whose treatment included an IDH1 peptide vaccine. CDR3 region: CASSSGGALQETQYF. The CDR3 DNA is TGTGCCAGCAGCTCGGGGGGAGCCCTCCAAGAGACCCAGTACTTC.